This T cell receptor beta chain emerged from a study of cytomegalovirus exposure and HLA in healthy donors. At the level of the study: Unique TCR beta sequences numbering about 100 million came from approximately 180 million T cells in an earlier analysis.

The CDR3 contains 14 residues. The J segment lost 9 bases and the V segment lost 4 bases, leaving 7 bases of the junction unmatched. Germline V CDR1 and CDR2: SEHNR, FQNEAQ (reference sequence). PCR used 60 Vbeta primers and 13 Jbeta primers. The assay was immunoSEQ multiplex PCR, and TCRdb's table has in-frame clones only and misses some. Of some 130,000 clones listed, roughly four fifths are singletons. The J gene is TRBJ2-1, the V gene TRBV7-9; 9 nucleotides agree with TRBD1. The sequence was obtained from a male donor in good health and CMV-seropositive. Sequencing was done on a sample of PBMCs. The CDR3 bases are TGTGCCAGCAGCTCCGGGACAGGGAGGAGTGAGCAGTTCTTC. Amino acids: CASSSGTGRSEQFF.